Listed below are T cell receptor beta chains from one sample, sequenced in a study of T cell responses to AZD1222 COVID-19 vaccine. The method was immunoSEQ multiplex PCR; TCRdb's version includes in-frame clones alone and lacks a portion of them. Of 65,000 to 85,000 clones listed, 80% to 90% were seen once; the top ten hold 21%. The sample consisted of peripheral blood, taken on day 0 of AZD1222 vaccination. The receptors were gathered from an adult in good health. Both conserved end residues are part of each CDR3. The D gene is left open where the match is weak. Clone size is shown for a subset of rows, as once, few, many or a class of expanded clone.

clone size: few; J gene: TRBJ1-2; D gene: .; V gene: TRBV18; CDR3 DNA: TGTGCCAGCTCACCGTCTCCGGGGGACTATGGCTACACCTTC; CDR3 protein: CASSPSPGDYGYTF
clone size: few; J gene: TRBJ2-5; D gene: .; V gene: TRBV7-9; CDR3 DNA: TGTGCCGGGGGGCCATGGGGAGAGACCCAGTACTTC; CDR3 protein: CAGGPWGETQYF
clone size: .; J gene: TRBJ1-1; D gene: .; V gene: TRBV12-3/TRBV12-4; CDR3 DNA: TGTGCCAGCAGTTTACCCGACAGGTTTGAAGCTTTCTTT; CDR3 protein: CASSLPDRFEAFF
clone size: .; J gene: TRBJ2-2; D gene: .; V gene: TRBV21-1; CDR3 DNA: TGTGCCAGCAGCCTCCGGGACAGGGTTAGCACCGGGGAGCTGTTTTTT; CDR3 protein: CASSLRDRVSTGELFF
clone size: .; J gene: TRBJ1-1; D gene: .; V gene: TRBV11-2; CDR3 DNA: TGTGCCAGCAGCTTAGTCCGGACTGAAGCTTTCTTT; CDR3 protein: CASSLVRTEAFF
clone size: once; J gene: TRBJ2-2; D gene: .; V gene: TRBV27; CDR3 DNA: TGTGCCAGCAGCATTGCCCCGGAGGTGTGGGAGAACACCGGGGAGCTGTTTTTT; CDR3 protein: CASSIAPEVWENTGELFF
clone size: .; J gene: TRBJ1-1; D gene: .; V gene: TRBV6-5; CDR3 DNA: TGTGCCAGCAGTTACTCGACAGGAAACACTGAAGCTTTCTTT; CDR3 protein: CASSYSTGNTEAFF
clone size: .; J gene: TRBJ1-1; D gene: .; V gene: TRBV28; CDR3 DNA: TGTGCCAGCAGTTGGTTAGAGAACACTGAAGCTTTCTTT; CDR3 protein: CASSWLENTEAFF
clone size: .; J gene: TRBJ2-7; D gene: TRBD2; V gene: TRBV10-3; CDR3 DNA: TGTGCCATCAGTGAACTAGCGGAGACCTACGAGCAGTACTTC; CDR3 protein: CAISELAETYEQYF
clone size: .; J gene: TRBJ2-7; D gene: TRBD1; V gene: TRBV7-2; CDR3 DNA: TGTGCCAGCAGCCAGGGAGGACCGGGACAGGGCGACGAGCAGTACTTC; CDR3 protein: CASSQGGPGQGDEQYF
clone size: .; J gene: TRBJ1-4; D gene: .; V gene: TRBV15; CDR3 DNA: TGTGCCACCAGCAGAGATCGGCGGGGGAAGGGTGAAAAACTGTTTTTT; CDR3 protein: CATSRDRRGKGEKLFF
clone size: few; J gene: TRBJ2-7; D gene: .; V gene: TRBV6-5; CDR3 DNA: TGTGCCAGCAGTTACAAGTCGCCTAGCGAACACTACGAGCAGTACTTC; CDR3 protein: CASSYKSPSEHYEQYF
clone size: .; J gene: TRBJ1-5; D gene: .; V gene: TRBV6-5; CDR3 DNA: TGTGCCAGCAGTCACGGGGGGGCAAGCAATCAGCCCCAGCATTTT; CDR3 protein: CASSHGGASNQPQHF
clone size: once; J gene: TRBJ2-6; D gene: TRBD1; V gene: TRBV6-2/TRBV6-3; CDR3 DNA: TGTGCCAGCAGTTACGGCCAGACAGGGGAATTAGGCGTCCTGACTTTC; CDR3 protein: CASSYGQTGELGVLTF
clone size: .; J gene: TRBJ2-3; D gene: TRBD2; V gene: TRBV7-2; CDR3 DNA: TGTGCCAGCAGCTTAGGAGGCGGGGGGGGTGCAGATACGCAGTATTTT; CDR3 protein: CASSLGGGGGADTQYF
clone size: .; J gene: TRBJ1-6; D gene: .; V gene: TRBV4-2; CDR3 DNA: TGTGCCAGCAGCCAAGAGTCCGGGGGTAATTCACCCCTCCACTTT; CDR3 protein: CASSQESGGNSPLHF
clone size: .; J gene: TRBJ2-7; D gene: .; V gene: TRBV29-1; CDR3 DNA: TGCAGCGTTGAGGGGCGCGGTTTCTACGAGCAGTACTTC; CDR3 protein: CSVEGRGFYEQYF
clone size: .; J gene: TRBJ2-3; D gene: TRBD1; V gene: TRBV3-1/TRBV3-2; CDR3 DNA: TGTGCCAGCAGCCCTGACAGGGGTCCTACAGATACGCAGTATTTT; CDR3 protein: CASSPDRGPTDTQYF
clone size: .; J gene: TRBJ1-6; D gene: .; V gene: TRBV4-2; CDR3 DNA: TGTGCCAGCAGCCGGGAGGACCGGCCCCTCCACTTT; CDR3 protein: CASSREDRPLHF
clone size: .; J gene: TRBJ1-1; D gene: .; V gene: TRBV6-5; CDR3 DNA: TGTGCCAGCAGTTCCCCGGCCAGTGAAGCTTTCTTT; CDR3 protein: CASSSPASEAFF
clone size: .; J gene: TRBJ2-1; D gene: .; V gene: TRBV18; CDR3 DNA: TGTGCCAGCTCACCACGTCTCACGAACAATGAGCAGTTCTTC; CDR3 protein: CASSPRLTNNEQFF
clone size: .; J gene: TRBJ1-5; D gene: TRBD1; V gene: TRBV3-1/TRBV3-2; CDR3 DNA: TGTGCAACAGGGGGCGGGAATCAGCCCCAGCATTTT; CDR3 protein: CATGGGNQPQHF
clone size: .; J gene: TRBJ2-2; D gene: .; V gene: TRBV10-1; CDR3 DNA: TGCGCCAGCAGTGACTGGAGGGAACCCGGGGAGCTGTTTTTT; CDR3 protein: CASSDWREPGELFF
clone size: once; J gene: TRBJ2-2; D gene: .; V gene: TRBV7-9; CDR3 DNA: TGTGCCAGCAGCTATTCCCGACAGATCCTAACCGGGGAGCTGTTTTTT; CDR3 protein: CASSYSRQILTGELFF
clone size: .; J gene: TRBJ2-7; D gene: TRBD1; V gene: TRBV5-6; CDR3 DNA: TGTGCCAGCAGTCTGTGGACAGGGGGCCCGGGTGAGCAGTACTTC; CDR3 protein: CASSLWTGGPGEQYF
clone size: .; J gene: TRBJ2-7; D gene: .; V gene: TRBV18; CDR3 DNA: TGTGCCAGCTCACCCGTCGCCGGGACTGGCTACGAGCAGTACTTC; CDR3 protein: CASSPVAGTGYEQYF
clone size: .; J gene: TRBJ1-5; D gene: TRBD1; V gene: TRBV19; CDR3 DNA: TGTGCCAGTATGATTACAGGGGGGAATCAGCCCCAGCATTTT; CDR3 protein: CASMITGGNQPQHF
clone size: few; J gene: TRBJ1-5; D gene: .; V gene: TRBV10-3; CDR3 DNA: TGTGCCATCAGCCAGGGGAACGATCAGCCCCAGCATTTT; CDR3 protein: CAISQGNDQPQHF
clone size: .; J gene: TRBJ1-2; D gene: TRBD1; V gene: TRBV7-8; CDR3 DNA: TGTGCCAGCATCAGGACGGGACAGAGGCTTTGGGGCTACACCTTC; CDR3 protein: CASIRTGQRLWGYTF
clone size: .; J gene: TRBJ2-3; D gene: .; V gene: TRBV5-4; CDR3 DNA: TGTGCCAGCAGCTTGGGGGGAAAGGCGGGGAGCACAGATACGCAGTATTTT; CDR3 protein: CASSLGGKAGSTDTQYF
clone size: .; J gene: TRBJ2-2; D gene: .; V gene: TRBV6-5; CDR3 DNA: TGTGCCAGCAGTTACACAGCGAGGTACACCGGGGAGCTGTTTTTT; CDR3 protein: CASSYTARYTGELFF
clone size: .; J gene: TRBJ2-7; D gene: TRBD2; V gene: TRBV27; CDR3 DNA: TGTGCCAGCAGTCCCCCGGGACTAGCCCACTACGAGCAGTACTTC; CDR3 protein: CASSPPGLAHYEQYF
clone size: .; J gene: TRBJ1-4; D gene: TRBD1; V gene: TRBV4-3; CDR3 DNA: TGCGCCAGCAGCCAGGACAGGGGAAGGAGTAATGAAAAACTGTTTTTT; CDR3 protein: CASSQDRGRSNEKLFF
clone size: .; J gene: TRBJ2-1; D gene: .; V gene: TRBV11-2; CDR3 DNA: TGTGCCAGCAGCTTAGTGCCAGAAAAGCAGTTCTTC; CDR3 protein: CASSLVPEKQFF
clone size: .; J gene: TRBJ2-1; D gene: .; V gene: TRBV5-8; CDR3 DNA: TGTGCCAGCAGCTACGGACTTTACCGTGAGTTCTTC; CDR3 protein: CASSYGLYREFF
clone size: .; J gene: TRBJ1-2; D gene: TRBD1; V gene: TRBV28; CDR3 DNA: TGTGCCAGCAGTTTAACAGGGGGAAACTATGGCTACACCTTC; CDR3 protein: CASSLTGGNYGYTF
clone size: .; J gene: TRBJ1-1; D gene: .; V gene: TRBV5-1; CDR3 DNA: TGCGCCAGCAGCAAAAACGTTGAGAACACTGAAGCTTTCTTT; CDR3 protein: CASSKNVENTEAFF